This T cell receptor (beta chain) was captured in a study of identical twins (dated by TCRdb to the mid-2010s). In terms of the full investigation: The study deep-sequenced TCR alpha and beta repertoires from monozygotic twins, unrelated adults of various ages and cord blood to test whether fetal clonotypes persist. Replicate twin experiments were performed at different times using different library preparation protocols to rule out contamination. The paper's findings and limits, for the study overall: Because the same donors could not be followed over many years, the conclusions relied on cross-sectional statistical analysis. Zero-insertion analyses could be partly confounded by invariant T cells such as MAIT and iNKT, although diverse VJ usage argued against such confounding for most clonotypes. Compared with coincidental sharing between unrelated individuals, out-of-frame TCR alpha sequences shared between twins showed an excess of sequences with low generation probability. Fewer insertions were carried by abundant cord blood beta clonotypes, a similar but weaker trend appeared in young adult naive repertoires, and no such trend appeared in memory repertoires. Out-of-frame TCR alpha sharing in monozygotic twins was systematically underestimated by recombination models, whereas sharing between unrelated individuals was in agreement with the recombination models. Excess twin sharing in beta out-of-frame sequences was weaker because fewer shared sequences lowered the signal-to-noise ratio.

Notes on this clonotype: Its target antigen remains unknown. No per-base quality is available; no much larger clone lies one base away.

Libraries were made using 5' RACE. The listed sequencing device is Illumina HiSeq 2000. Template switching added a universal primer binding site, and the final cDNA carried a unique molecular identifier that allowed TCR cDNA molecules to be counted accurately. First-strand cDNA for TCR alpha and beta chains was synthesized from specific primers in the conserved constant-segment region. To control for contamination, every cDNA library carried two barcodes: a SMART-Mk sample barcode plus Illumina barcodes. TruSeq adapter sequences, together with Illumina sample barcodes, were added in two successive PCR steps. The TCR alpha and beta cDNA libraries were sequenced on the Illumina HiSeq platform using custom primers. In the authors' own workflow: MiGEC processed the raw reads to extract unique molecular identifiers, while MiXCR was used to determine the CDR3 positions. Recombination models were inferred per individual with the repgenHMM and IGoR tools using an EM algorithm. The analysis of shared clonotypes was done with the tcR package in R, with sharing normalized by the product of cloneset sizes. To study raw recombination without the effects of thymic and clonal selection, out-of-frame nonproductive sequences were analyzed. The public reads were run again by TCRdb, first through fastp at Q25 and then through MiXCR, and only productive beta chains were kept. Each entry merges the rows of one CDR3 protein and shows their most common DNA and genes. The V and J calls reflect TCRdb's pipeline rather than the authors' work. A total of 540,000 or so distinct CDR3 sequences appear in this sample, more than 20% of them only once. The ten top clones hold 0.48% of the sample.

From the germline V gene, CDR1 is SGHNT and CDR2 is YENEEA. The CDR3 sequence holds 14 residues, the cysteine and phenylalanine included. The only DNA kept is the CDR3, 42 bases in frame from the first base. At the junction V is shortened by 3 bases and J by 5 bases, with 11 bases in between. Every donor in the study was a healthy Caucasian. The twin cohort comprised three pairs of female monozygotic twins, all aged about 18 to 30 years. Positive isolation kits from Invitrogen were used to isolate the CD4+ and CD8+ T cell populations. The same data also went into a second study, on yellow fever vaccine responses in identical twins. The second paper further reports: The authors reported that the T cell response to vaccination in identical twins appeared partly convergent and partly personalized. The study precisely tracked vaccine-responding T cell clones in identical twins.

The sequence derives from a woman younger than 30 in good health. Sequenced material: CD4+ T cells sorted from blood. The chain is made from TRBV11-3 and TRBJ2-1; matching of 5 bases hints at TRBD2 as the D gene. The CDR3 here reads CASSFRESHNEQFF. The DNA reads TGTGCCAGCAGCTTTAGGGAGTCCCACAATGAGCAGTTCTTC. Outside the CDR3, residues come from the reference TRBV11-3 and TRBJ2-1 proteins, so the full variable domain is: EAGVVQSPRYKIIEKKQPVAFWCNPISGHNTLYWYLQNLGQGPELLIRYENEEAVDDSQLPKDRFSAERLKGVDSTLKIQPAELGDSAVYLCASSFRESHNEQFFGPGTRLTVL.